This T cell receptor beta chain was sequenced for a study of T-cell memory formation after mild COVID-19. As for the study in general: The study found TCR clusters largely donor specific. Points from the study as a whole: A second wave expanding day 15 to 37 was CD4+-biased; contracting clones were balanced. SARS-CoV-2 specificity was not confirmed for second-wave clones peaking on day 37.

The germline V gene encodes CDR1 SGHDN and CDR2 FVKESK. The CDR3 totals 13 residues. Trimming cost V 4 bases and J 4 bases, with 9 bases left between them. For this clonotype: Its matching antigen is unknown.

TCR alpha and TCR beta cDNA libraries carrying sample barcodes and UMIs came from 5'RACE with constant-segment primers. TCRdb independently ran MiXCR on the 5' RACE reads; one entry per CDR3 protein. This sample has fewer than 700,000 distinct CDR3 sequences; less than 25% occur once, and the top ten carry 8.4%. This receptor was obtained from an adult woman who had mild COVID-19 (a few samples of this study predate the infection). Cell type and time point are not known. The material sequenced was PBMCs or a T cell subset sorted from them (not recorded which). The chain carries TRBV14 and TRBJ2-3; D call uncertain. CDR3 nucleotides: TGTGCCAGCAGCCCGACAACCGCAGATACGCAGTATTTT. Amino acids: CASSPTTADTQYF. Complete variable domain (other parts from reference TRBV14 and TRBJ2-3): EAGVTQFPSHSVIEKGQTVTLRCDPISGHDNLYWYRRVMGKEIKFLLHFVKESKQDESGMPNNRFLAERTGGTYSTLKVQPAELEDSGVYFCASSPTTADTQYFGPGTRLTVL.